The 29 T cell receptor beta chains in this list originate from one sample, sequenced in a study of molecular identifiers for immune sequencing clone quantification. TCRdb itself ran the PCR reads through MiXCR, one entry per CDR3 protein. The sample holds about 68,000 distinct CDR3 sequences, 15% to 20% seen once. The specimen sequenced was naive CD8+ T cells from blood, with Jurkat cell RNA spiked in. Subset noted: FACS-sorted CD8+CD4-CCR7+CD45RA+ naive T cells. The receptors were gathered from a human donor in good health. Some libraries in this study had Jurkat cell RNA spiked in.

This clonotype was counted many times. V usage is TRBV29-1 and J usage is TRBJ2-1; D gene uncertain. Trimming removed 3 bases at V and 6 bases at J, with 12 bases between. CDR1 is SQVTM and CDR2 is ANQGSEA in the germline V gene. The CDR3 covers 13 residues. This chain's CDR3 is CSVDSENSNEQFF. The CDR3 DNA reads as TGCAGCGTTGATTCGGAAAACTCCAATGAGCAGTTCTTC.

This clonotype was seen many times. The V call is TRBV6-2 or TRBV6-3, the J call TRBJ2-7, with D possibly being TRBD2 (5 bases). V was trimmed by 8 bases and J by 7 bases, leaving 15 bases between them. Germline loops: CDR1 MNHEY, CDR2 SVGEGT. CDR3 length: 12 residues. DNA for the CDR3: TGTGCCAGCGGAGTTGGGGAGTCGGAGCAGTACTTC. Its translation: CASGVGESEQYF.

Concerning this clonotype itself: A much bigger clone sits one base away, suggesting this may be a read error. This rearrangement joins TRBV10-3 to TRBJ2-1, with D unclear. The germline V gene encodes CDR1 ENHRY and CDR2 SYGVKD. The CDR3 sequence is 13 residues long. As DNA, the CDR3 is TGTGCCGTCAGTGCATCGGTCGACAATGAGCAGTTCTTC. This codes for CAVSASVDNEQFF.

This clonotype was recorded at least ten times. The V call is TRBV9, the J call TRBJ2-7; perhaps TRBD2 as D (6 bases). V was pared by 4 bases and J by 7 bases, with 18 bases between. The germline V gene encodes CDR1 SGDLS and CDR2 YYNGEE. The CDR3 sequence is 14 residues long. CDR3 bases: TGTGCCAGCAGCCGACTGGGAGGAACGGGAGAGCAGTACTTC. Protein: CASSRLGGTGEQYF.

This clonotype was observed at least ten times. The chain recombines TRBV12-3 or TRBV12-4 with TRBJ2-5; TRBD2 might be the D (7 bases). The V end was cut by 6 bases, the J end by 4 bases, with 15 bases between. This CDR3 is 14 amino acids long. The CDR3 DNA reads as TGTGCCAGCAGCCTAGGGGGGGGCCTAGAGACCCAGTACTTC. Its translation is CASSLGGGLETQYF.

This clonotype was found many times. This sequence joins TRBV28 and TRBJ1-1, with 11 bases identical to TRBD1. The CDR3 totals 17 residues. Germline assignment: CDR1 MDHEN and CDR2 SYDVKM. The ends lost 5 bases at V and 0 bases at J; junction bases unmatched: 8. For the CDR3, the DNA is TGTGCCAGCAGTCCCAAGGACAGGGGGCCGGTGAACACTGAAGCTTTCTTT. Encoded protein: CASSPKDRGPVNTEAFF.

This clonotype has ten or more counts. CDR3 sequence: CAISEAGRTNNEQFF. CDR3 nucleotide sequence: TGTGCCATCAGTGAAGCCGGTCGGACGAACAATGAGCAGTTCTTC. V is TRBV10-3 and J is TRBJ2-1; D uncertain. CDR1 and CDR2 from the germline V gene are ENHRY and SYGVKD. CDR3 size: 15 residues. The V and J ends lost 3 bases and 5 bases respectively, with 14 bases between them.

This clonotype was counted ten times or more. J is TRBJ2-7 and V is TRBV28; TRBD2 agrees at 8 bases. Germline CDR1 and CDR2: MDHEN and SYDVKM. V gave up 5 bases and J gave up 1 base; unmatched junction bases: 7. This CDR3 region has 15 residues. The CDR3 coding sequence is TGTGCCAGCAGTCGGGTAGCGGGGCCTTCCTACGAGCAGTACTTC. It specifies CASSRVAGPSYEQYF.

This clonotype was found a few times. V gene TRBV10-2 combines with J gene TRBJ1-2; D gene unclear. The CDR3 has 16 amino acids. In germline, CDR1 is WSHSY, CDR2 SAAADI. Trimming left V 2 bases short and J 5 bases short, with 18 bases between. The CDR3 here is CASSEPGFADPYGYTF. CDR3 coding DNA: TGCGCCAGCAGTGAGCCGGGGTTTGCTGACCCTTATGGCTACACCTTC.

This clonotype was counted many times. The CDR3 sequence is CASSQDGVEDYEQYF. The CDR3 DNA reads TGTGCCAGCAGCCAAGATGGGGTTGAGGACTACGAGCAGTACTTC. The V and J genes are TRBV4-2 and TRBJ2-7; D gene unclear. CDR3 length equals 15 residues. Looked up from germline, CDR1 is LGHNA and CDR2 is YNFKEQ. Trimming shortened V by 0 bases and J by 3 bases, and 12 bases separated the two germline ends.

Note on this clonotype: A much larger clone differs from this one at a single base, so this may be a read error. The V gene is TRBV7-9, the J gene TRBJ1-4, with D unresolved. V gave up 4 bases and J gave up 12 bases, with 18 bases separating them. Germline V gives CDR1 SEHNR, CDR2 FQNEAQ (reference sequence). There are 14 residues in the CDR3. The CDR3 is CASSSKGRGLELFF. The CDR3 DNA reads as TGTGCCAGCAGCTCAAAGGGCCGAGGACTCGAACTGTTTTTT.

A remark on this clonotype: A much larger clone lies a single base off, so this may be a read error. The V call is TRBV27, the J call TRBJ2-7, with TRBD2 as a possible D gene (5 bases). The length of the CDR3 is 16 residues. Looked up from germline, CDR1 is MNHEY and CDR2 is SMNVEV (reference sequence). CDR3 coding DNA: TGTGCCAGCAGTTTATCGAAAACGGTCCCTAGCTACGAGCGGTACTTC. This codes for CASSLSKTVPSYERYF.

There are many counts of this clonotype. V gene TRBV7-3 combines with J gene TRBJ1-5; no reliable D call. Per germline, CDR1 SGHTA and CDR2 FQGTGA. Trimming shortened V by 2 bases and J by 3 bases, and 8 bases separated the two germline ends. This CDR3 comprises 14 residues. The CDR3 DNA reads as TGTGCCAGCAGCTTATCAGGACTCAATCAGCCCCAGCATTTT. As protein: CASSLSGLNQPQHF. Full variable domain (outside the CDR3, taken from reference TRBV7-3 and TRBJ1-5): GAGVSQTPSNKVTEKGKYVELRCDPISGHTALYWYRQSLGQGPEFLIYFQGTGAADDSGLPNDRFFAVRPEGSVSTLKIQRTERGDSAVYLCASSLSGLNQPQHFGDGTRLSIL.

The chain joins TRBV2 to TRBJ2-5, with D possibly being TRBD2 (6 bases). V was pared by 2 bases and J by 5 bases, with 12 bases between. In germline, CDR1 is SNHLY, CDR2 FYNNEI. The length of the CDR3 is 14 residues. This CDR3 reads CASSESGGMETQYF. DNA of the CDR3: TGTGCCAGCAGTGAAAGTGGAGGGATGGAGACCCAGTACTTC. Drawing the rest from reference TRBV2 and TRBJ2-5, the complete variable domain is EPEVTQTPSHQVTQMGQEVILRCVPISNHLYFYWYRQILGQKVEFLVSFYNNEISEKSEIFDDQFSVERPDGSNFTLKIRSTKLEDSAMYFCASSESGGMETQYFGPGTRLLVL.

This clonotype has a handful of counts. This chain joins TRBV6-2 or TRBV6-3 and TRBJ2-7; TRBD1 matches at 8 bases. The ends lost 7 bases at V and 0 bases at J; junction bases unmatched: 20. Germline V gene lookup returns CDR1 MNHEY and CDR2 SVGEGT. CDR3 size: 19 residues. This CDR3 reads CASTHPPGQESLSSYEQYF. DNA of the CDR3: TGTGCCAGCACCCACCCCCCGGGACAGGAATCCTTAAGCTCCTACGAGCAGTACTTC.

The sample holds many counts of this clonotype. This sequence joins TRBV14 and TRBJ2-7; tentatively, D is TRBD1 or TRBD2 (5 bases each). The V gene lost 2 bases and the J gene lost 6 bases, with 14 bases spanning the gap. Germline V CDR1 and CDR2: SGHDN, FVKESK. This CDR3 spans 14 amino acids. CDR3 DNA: TGTGCCAGCAGCCAAAAAAAGGGACCTCGCGAGCAGTACTTC. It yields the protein CASSQKKGPREQYF.

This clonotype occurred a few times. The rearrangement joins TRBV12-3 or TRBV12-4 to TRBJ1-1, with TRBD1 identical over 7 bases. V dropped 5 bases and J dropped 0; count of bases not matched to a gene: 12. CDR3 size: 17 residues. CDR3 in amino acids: CASSPSGQGVMNTEAFF. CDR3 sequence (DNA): TGTGCCAGCAGTCCCTCGGGGCAGGGGGTTATGAACACTGAAGCTTTCTTT.

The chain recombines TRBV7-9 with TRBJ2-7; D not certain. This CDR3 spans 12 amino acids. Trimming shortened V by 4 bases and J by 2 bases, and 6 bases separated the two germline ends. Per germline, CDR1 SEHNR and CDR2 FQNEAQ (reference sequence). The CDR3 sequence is CASSSTTYEQYF. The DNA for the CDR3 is TGTGCCAGCAGCTCAACTACCTACGAGCAGTACTTC.

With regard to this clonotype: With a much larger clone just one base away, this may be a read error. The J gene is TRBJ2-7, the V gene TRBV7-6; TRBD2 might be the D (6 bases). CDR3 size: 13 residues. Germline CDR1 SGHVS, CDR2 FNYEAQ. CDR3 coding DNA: TGTGCCAGCAGCTTAAAACGGGGAGGCGAGCAGCACTTC. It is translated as CASSLKRGGEQHF.

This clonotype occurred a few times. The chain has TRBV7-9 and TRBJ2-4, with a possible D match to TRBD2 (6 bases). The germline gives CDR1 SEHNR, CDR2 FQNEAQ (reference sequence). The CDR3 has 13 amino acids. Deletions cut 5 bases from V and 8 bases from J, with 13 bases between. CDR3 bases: TGTGCCAGCAGCCCCGGGGGTGGGGACATTCAGTACTTC. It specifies CASSPGGGDIQYF.

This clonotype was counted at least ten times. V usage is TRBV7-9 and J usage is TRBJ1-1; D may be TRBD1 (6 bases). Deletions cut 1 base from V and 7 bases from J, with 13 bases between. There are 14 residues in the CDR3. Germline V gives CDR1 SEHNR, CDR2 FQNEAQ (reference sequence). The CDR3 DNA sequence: TGTGCCAGCAGCTTAGTCTGGGGGCTTGGTGAAGCTTTCTTT. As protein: CASSLVWGLGEAFF.

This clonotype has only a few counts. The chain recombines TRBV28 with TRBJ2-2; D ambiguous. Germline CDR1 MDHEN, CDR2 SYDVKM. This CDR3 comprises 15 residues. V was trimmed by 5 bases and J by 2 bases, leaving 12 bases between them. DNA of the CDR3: TGTGCCAGCAGTCCGGTTTTAGGTAACACCGGGGAGCTGTTTTTT. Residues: CASSPVLGNTGELFF.

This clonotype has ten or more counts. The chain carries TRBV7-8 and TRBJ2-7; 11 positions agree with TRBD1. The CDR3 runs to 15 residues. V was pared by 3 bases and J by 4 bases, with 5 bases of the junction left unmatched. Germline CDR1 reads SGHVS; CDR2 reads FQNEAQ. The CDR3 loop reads CASSFWTGGIYEQYF. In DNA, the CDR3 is TGTGCCAGCAGCTTTTGGACAGGGGGCATATACGAGCAGTACTTC.

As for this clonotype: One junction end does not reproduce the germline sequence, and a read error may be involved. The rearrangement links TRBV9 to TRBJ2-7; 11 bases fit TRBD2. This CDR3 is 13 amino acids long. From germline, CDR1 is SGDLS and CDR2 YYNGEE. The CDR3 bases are TGTGCCAGCGGCGTCGGGACTAGCGGCGAGCAGTACTTC. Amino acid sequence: CASGVGTSGEQYF.

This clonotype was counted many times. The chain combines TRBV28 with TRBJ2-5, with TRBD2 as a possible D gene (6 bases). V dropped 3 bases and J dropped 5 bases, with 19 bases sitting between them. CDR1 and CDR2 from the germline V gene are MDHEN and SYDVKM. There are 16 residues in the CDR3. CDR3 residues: CASSFGLGEVQETQYF. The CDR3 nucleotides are TGTGCCAGCAGTTTTGGTTTGGGGGAGGTTCAGGAGACCCAGTACTTC.

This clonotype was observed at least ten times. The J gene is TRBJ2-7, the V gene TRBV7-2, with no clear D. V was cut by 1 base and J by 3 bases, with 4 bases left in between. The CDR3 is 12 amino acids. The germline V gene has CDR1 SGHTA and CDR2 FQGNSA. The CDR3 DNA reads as TGTGCCAGCAGCTTAGGTTACTACGAGCAGTACTTC. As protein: CASSLGYYEQYF.

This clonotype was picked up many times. CDR3 amino acids: CASSVGGAVWGNGTEAFF. CDR3 DNA sequence: TGTGCCAGCAGCGTAGGAGGCGCGGTGTGGGGGAATGGTACTGAAGCTTTCTTT. The V and J genes are TRBV9 and TRBJ1-1, with a weak D call TRBD1 (5 bases). Germline V lookup: CDR1 SGDLS, CDR2 YYNGEE. The CDR3 runs 18 residues. Deletions cut 0 bases from V and 5 bases from J, with 23 bases between.

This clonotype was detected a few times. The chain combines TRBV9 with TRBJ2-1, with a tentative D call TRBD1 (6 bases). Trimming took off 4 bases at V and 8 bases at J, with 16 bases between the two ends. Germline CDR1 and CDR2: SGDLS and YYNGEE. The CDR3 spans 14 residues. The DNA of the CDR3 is TGTGCCAGCAGCTTAGGGACAAGGTTCCATGAGCAGTTCTTC. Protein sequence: CASSLGTRFHEQFF.

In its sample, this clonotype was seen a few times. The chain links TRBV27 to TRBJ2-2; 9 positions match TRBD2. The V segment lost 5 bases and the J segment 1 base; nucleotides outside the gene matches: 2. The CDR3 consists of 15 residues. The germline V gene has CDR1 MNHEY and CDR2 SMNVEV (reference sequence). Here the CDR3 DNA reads TGTGCCAGCAGTGCTAGCGGGGAGAACACCGGGGAGCTGTTTTTT. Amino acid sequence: CASSASGENTGELFF.